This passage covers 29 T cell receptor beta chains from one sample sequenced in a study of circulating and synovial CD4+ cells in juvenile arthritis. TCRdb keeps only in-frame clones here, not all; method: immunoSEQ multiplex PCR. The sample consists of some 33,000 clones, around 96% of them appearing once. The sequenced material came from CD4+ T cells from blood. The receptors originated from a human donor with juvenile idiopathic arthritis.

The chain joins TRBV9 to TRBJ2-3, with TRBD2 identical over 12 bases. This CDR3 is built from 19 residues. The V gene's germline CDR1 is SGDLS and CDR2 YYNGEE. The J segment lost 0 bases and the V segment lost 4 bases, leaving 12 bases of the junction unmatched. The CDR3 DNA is TGTGCCAGCAGCTTTTCGCTCGGACTAGCGGGGACTAGCACAGATACGCAGTATTTT. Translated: CASSFSLGLAGTSTDTQYF.

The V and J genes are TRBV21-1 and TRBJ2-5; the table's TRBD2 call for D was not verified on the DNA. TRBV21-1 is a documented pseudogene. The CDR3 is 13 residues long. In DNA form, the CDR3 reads TGTGCCAGCCCCTTCTGCGGGGGGGAGACCCAGTACTTC. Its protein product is CASPFCGGETQYF.

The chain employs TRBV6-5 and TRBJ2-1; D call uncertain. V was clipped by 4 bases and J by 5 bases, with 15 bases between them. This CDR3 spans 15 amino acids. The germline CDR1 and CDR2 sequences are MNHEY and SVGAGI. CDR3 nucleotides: TGTGCCAGCAGTTCCCCTTTTTCCGGTGACAATGAGCAGTTCTTC. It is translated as CASSSPFSGDNEQFF.

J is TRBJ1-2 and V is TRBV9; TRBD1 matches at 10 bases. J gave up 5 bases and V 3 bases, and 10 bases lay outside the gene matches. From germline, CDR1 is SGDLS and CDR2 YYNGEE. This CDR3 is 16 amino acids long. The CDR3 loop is CASSALRDRGLYGYTF. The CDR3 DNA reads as TGTGCCAGCAGCGCTCTCCGGGACAGGGGACTATATGGCTACACCTTC.

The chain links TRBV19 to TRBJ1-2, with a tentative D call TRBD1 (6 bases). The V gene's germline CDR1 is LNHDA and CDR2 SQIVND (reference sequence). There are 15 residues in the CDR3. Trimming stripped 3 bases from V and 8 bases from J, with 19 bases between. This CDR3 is CASSIQPSTGPGYTF. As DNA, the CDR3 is TGTGCCAGTAGTATTCAACCCTCGACAGGTCCGGGCTACACCTTC.

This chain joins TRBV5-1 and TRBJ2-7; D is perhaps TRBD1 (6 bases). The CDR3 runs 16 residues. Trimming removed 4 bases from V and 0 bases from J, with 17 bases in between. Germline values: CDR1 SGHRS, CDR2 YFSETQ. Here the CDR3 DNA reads TGCGCCAGCAGCCCGTCCGGGACACAAATCTCCTACGAGCAGTACTTC. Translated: CASSPSGTQISYEQYF.

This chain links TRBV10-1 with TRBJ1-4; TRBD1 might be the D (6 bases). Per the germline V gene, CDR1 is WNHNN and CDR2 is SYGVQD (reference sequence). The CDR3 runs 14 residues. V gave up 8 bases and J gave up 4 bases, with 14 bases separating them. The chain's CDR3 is CASRPRGYNEKLFF. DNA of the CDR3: TGCGCCAGCCGTCCCAGGGGTTATAATGAAAAACTGTTTTTT.

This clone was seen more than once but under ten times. The CDR3 DNA sequence: TGCGCCAGCAGCCACGGGACAGGGGTCTACGAGCAGTACTTC. As protein: CASSHGTGVYEQYF. This chain connects TRBV4-3 to TRBJ2-7, with TRBD1 matching over 10 bases. The CDR3 covers 14 residues. The germline gives CDR1 LGHNA, CDR2 YSLEER. The J segment lost 3 bases and the V segment lost 3 bases, leaving 2 bases of the junction unmatched.

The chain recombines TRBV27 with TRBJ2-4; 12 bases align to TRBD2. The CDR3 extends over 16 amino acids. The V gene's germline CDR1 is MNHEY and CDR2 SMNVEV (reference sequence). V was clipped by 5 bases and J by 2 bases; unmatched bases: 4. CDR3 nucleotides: TGTGCCAGCAGTCGTCTAGCGGGGGGGCCCAAAAACATTCAGTACTTC. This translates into CASSRLAGGPKNIQYF.

The CDR3 nucleotides read TGTGCCAGCAGAGGGGGGGGATACCGCTCCTACGAGCAGTACTTC. This sequence encodes CASRGGGYRSYEQYF. This chain uses TRBV11-2 with TRBJ2-7; D possibly corresponds to TRBD2 (7 bases). Germline CDR1 SGHAT, CDR2 FQNNGV. Deletions cut 6 bases from V and 0 bases from J, with 15 bases between. The CDR3 extends over 15 amino acids.

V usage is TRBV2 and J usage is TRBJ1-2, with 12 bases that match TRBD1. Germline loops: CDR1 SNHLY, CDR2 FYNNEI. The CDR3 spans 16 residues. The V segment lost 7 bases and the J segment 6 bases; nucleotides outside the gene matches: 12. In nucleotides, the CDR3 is TGTGCCAGCACTGGGGCCCGGGACAGGGGGCCGCATGGCTACACCTTC. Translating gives CASTGARDRGPHGYTF.

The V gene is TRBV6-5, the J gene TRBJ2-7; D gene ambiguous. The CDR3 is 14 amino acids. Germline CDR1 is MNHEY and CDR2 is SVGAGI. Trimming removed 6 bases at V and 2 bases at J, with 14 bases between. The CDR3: CASRPKLLAYEQYF. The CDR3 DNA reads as TGTGCCAGCAGACCCAAACTTCTTGCCTACGAGCAGTACTTC.

This chain's CDR3 is CAHDRLGVSVCSNQPQHF. CDR3 DNA sequence: TGCGCCCACGACAGGCTGGGTGTGTCCGTTTGTAGCAATCAGCCCCAGCATTTT. This sequence joins TRBV10-1 and TRBJ1-5; TRBD1 is a possible D gene (6 bases). Germline CDR1 is WNHNN and CDR2 is SYGVQD (reference sequence). With 11 bases removed from V and 0 bases from J, the gap between germline ends came to 26 bases. The CDR3 extends over 18 amino acids.

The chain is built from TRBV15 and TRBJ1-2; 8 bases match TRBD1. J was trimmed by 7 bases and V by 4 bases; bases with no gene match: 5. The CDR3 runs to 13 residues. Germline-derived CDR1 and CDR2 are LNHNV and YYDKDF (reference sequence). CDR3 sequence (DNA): TGTGCCACCAGCAAGGACAGGGTCGGTGGCTACACCTTC. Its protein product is CATSKDRVGGYTF.

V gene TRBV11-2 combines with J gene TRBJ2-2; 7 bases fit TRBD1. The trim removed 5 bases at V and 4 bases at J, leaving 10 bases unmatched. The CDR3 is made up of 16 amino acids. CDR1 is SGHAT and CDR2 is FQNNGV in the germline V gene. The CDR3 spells CASSGRQGILTGELFF. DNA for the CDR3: TGTGCCAGCAGCGGGCGACAGGGCATTCTCACCGGGGAGCTGTTTTTT.

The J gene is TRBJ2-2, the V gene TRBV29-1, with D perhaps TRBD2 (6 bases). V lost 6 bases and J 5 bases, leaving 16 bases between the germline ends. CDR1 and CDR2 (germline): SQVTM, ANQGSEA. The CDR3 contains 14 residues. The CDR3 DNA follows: TGCAGCGTAGAGACGGGGGTTATTACCGGGGAGCTGTTTTTT. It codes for CSVETGVITGELFF.

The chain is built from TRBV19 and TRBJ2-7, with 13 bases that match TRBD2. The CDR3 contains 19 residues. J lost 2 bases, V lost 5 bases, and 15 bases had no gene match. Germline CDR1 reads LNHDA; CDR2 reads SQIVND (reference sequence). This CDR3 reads CASSSRTHVTSGGTYEQYF. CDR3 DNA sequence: TGTGCCAGTAGTTCCCGGACTCATGTGACTAGCGGGGGGACCTACGAGCAGTACTTC.

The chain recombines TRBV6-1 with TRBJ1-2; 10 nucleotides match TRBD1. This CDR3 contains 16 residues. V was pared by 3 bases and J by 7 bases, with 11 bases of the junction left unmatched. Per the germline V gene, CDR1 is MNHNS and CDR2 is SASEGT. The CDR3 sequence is CASSDPGTGASSGYTF. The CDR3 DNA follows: TGTGCCAGCAGTGACCCCGGGACAGGGGCCTCGAGTGGCTACACCTTC.

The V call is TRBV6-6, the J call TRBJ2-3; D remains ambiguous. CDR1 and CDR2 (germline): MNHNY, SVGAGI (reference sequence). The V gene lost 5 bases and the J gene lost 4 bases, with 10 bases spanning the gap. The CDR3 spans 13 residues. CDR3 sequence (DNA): TGTGCCAGCAGTAATAGAATAGCAGATACGCAGTATTTT. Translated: CASSNRIADTQYF.

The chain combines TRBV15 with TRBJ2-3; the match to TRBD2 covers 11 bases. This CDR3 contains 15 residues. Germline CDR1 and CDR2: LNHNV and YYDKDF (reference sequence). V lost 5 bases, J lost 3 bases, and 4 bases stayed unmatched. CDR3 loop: CATSGLAGGTDTQYF. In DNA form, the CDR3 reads TGTGCCACCAGCGGCCTAGCGGGGGGTACAGATACGCAGTATTTT. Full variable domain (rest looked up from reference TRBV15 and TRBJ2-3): DAMVIQNPRYQVTQFGKPVTLSCSQTLNHNVMYWYQQKSSQAPKLLFHYYDKDFNNEADTPDNFQSRRPNTSFCFLDIRSPGLGDTAMYLCATSGLAGGTDTQYFGPGTRLTVL.

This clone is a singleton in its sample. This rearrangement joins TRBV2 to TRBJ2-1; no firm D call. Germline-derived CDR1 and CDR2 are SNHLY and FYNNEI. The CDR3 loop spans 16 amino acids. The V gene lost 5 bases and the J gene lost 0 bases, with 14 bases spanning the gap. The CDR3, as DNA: TGTGCCAGCAGTCTCGAGAGTCTAAGCTCCTACAATGAGCAGTTCTTC. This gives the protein CASSLESLSSYNEQFF.

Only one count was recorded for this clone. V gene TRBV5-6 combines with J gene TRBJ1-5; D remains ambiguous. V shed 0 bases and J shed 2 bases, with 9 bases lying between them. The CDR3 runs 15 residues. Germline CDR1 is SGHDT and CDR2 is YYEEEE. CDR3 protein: CASSLAKRGNQPQHF. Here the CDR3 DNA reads TGTGCCAGCAGCTTGGCCAAGAGAGGCAATCAGCCCCAGCATTTT. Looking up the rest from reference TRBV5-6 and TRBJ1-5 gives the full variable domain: DAGVTQSPTHLIKTRGQQVTLRCSPKSGHDTVSWYQQALGQGPQFIFQYYEEEERQRGNFPDRFSGHQFPNYSSELNVNALLLGDSALYLCASSLAKRGNQPQHFGDGTRLSIL.

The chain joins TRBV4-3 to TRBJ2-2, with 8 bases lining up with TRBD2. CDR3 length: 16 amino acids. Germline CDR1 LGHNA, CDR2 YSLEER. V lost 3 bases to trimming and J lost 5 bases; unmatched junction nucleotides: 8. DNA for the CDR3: TGCGCCAGCAGCCAGGGCGGACTAGCTGGGACCGGGGAGCTGTTTTTT. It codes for CASSQGGLAGTGELFF.

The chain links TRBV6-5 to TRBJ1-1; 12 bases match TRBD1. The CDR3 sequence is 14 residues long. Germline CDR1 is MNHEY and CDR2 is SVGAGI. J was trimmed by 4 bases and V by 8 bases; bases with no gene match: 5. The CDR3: CASLRGQGATEAFF. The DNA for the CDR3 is TGTGCCAGCCTTAGGGGACAGGGGGCCACTGAAGCTTTCTTT.

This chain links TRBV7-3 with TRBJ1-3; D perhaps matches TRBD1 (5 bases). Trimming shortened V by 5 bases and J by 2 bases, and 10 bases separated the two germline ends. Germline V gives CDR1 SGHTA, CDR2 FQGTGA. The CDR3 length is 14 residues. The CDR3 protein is CASSPLGAGNTIYF. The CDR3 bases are TGTGCCAGCAGCCCATTAGGGGCTGGAAACACCATATATTTT.

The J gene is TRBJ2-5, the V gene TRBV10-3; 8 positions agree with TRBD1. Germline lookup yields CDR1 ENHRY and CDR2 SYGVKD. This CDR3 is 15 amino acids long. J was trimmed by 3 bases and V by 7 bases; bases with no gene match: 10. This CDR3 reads CAINQPPGQEETQYF. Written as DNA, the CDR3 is TGTGCCATCAACCAACCCCCGGGACAGGAAGAGACCCAGTACTTC.

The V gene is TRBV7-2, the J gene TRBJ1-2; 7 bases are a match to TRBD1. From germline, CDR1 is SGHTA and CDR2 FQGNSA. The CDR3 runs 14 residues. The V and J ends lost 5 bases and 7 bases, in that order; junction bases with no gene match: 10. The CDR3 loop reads CASSRGTADSGYTF. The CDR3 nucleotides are TGTGCCAGCAGCCGAGGGACAGCCGACAGTGGCTACACCTTC. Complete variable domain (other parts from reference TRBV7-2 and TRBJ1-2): GAGVSQSPSNKVTEKGKDVELRCDPISGHTALYWYRQSLGQGLEFLIYFQGNSAPDKSGLPSDRFSAERTGGSVSTLTIQRTQQEDSAVYLCASSRGTADSGYTFGSGTRLTVV.

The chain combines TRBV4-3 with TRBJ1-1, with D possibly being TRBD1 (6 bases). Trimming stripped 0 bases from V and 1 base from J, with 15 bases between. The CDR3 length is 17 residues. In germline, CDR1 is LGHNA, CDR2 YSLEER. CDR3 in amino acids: CASSQDRGGGRNTEAFF. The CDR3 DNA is TGCGCCAGCAGCCAAGATAGGGGGGGAGGGAGGAACACTGAAGCTTTCTTT.

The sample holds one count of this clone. The DNA for the CDR3 is TGTGCCAGCGGGACACCGGCTGTTCAGCCCCAGCATTTT. Protein product: CASGTPAVQPQHF. The rearrangement uses TRBV6-1 and TRBJ1-5; a weak D match, TRBD1 (6 bases). The CDR3 extends over 13 amino acids. Germline loops: CDR1 MNHNS, CDR2 SASEGT. V was trimmed by 8 bases and J by 6 bases, leaving 14 bases between them.